Listed below are T cell receptor beta chains from one sample, sequenced in a study of T cell repertoires in cytomegalovirus infection. TCRdb fed the reads into MiXCR, producing one record per CDR3 protein. The data show some 940,000 distinct CDR3 sequences, under 40% seen once. Their cognate antigens are unknown. Material: cultured CD8+ T cells from PBMCs, obtained from culture after CMV antigen stimulation. The receptors were sampled from a human donor in good health (CMV status not recorded). Some clones in this sample may be carry-over from other donors' samples. Each CDR3 is given with its conserved first and last residue. The D gene is left open where the match is weak. A row's size may be missing; if present it is once, few, many or a size class.

D	V	size	J	DNA	CDR3
.	TRBV7-9	.	TRBJ2-1	TGTGCCAGCAGCCTACCCTTCGGTCGGCGTGAGCAGTTCTTC	CASSLPFGRREQFF
.	TRBV7-9	few	TRBJ1-4	TGTGCCAGCAGCCCTCCAGACTTCCGAGAGAATGAAAAACTGTTTTTT	CASSPPDFRENEKLFF
.	TRBV27	.	TRBJ2-4	TGTGCCAGCAGTTTAGGAGGGGCAAGCATTCAGTACTTC	CASSLGGASIQYF
.	TRBV6-1	once	TRBJ1-5	TGTGCCAGCAGTGAAGCATTGGTAGGGTATAGCAATCAGCCCCAGCATTTT	CASSEALVGYSNQPQHF
.	TRBV7-6	few	TRBJ2-6	TGTGCCAGTGGCGGCTCTGGGGCCAACGTCCTGACTTTC	CASGGSGANVLTF
TRBD1	TRBV13	.	TRBJ1-1	TGTACCAGCAGCCACAGGGGCGGCACTGAAGCTTTCTTT	CTSSHRGGTEAFF
TRBD1	TRBV6-6	few	TRBJ2-3	TGTGCCAGCAGTTACTCGACAGGGGCAGATACGCAGTATTTT	CASSYSTGADTQYF
TRBD1	TRBV27	many	TRBJ1-2	TGTGCCAGCAGTCTAACAGGGGGCGGGTATGGCTACACCTTC	CASSLTGGGYGYTF
TRBD1	TRBV20-1	few	TRBJ2-3	TGCAGTGCTAGGGACAGGGGTTGGTGGGCAGATACGCAGTATTTT	CSARDRGWWADTQYF
.	TRBV7-8	.	TRBJ1-6	TGTGCCAGCAGACAGGGCGGATCACCCCTCCACTTT	CASRQGGSPLHF
TRBD1	TRBV19	.	TRBJ2-1	TGTGCCAGTAGTAGGGGACAGCCACCCTACAATGAGCAGTTCTTC	CASSRGQPPYNEQFF